The present entry profiles one T cell receptor beta chain with its context. Its antigen is not known. This sample is part of a study of T-cell memory formation after mild COVID-19. General study points: Cross-reactive memory seemingly joined, as some responding clones were found in pre-infection memory.

MiXCR, applied by TCRdb to the 5' RACE reads, yields one record per CDR3 protein. The data contain roughly 250,000 distinct CDR3 sequences, 15% to 20% of them singletons. The junction had 8 bases not matched to a gene; V was cut back by 4 bases and J by 7 bases. CDR3 size: 15 residues. CDR1 LGHNA and CDR2 YSLEER come from the germline V gene. The sequencing input was PBMCs or a T cell subset sorted from them (not recorded which). The V call is TRBV4-3, the J call TRBJ2-1, with TRBD1 matching over 9 bases. The sequence derives from a man aged 18 to 35 who had mild COVID-19 (a few samples of this study predate the infection). Cell type and time point are not known. CDR3 sequence reads: CASSRIADRGNEQFF. In DNA form, the CDR3 reads TGCGCCAGCAGCCGCATAGCGGACAGGGGAAATGAGCAGTTCTTC.